A single sample is the source of the 8 T cell receptor beta chains below, sequenced in a study of blood T cell repertoires in COVID-19. TCRdb keeps only in-frame clones here, not all; method: immunoSEQ multiplex PCR. Of 250,000 to 300,000 clones in the sample, approximately 86% are singletons; the top ten hold around 2.9%. Sequences were obtained from peripheral blood. Receptor source: a woman between 18 and 29 years old with acute or convalescent COVID-19.

V gene TRBV4-3 combines with J gene TRBJ1-3; no clear D. CDR3 length equals 16 residues. V lost 4 bases and J 0 bases, leaving 13 bases between the germline ends. Germline V gene data show CDR1 as LGHNA and CDR2 as YSLEER. CDR3 bases: TGCGCCAGCAGCCGAGGCACCGCGTACTCTGGAAACACCATATATTTT. Translated, it gives CASSRGTAYSGNTIYF.

The genes are TRBV25-1 and TRBJ1-1, with D tentatively TRBD1 (6 bases). This CDR3 has 13 residues. Between the trimmed V and J ends, which lost 4 bases and 4 bases, there was a span of 10 bases. Germline CDR1 is MGHDK and CDR2 is SYGVNS. The CDR3 coding sequence is TGTGCCAGCAGTGCAGGGGTGAGCACTGAAGCTTTCTTT. This sequence encodes CASSAGVSTEAFF.

The chain joins TRBV28 to TRBJ1-1; no reliable D call. This CDR3 region has 12 residues. V lost 6 bases to trimming and J lost 1 base, with 6 bases between them. From germline, CDR1 is MDHEN and CDR2 SYDVKM. The CDR3 is CASREGNTEAFF. Written as DNA, the CDR3 is TGTGCCAGCAGGGAGGGGAACACTGAAGCTTTCTTT.

CDR3 residues: CASSLAQMNTEAFF. For the CDR3, the DNA is TGTGCCAGCTCACTGGCACAAATGAACACTGAAGCTTTCTTT. This chain connects TRBV18 to TRBJ1-1; D uncertain. Trimming took 4 bases from V and 0 from J, leaving 9 bases between them. CDR1 is KGHSH, CDR2 LQKENI, per germline. CDR3 length equals 14 residues.

The chain is built from TRBV6-5 and TRBJ1-6, with a possible D match to TRBD1 (6 bases). The CDR3 has 14 amino acids. CDR1 is MNHEY and CDR2 is SVGAGI in the germline V gene. V lost 2 bases, J lost 6 bases, and 8 bases lay in between. DNA of the CDR3: TGTGCCAGCAGTTACGGGGGCGGTAATTCACCCCTCCACTTT. Protein product: CASSYGGGNSPLHF.

This clone has only one observation. The V and J genes are TRBV9 and TRBJ2-1, with TRBD2 identical over 7 bases. The CDR3 runs to 16 residues. V shed 4 bases, J shed 5 bases, and the junction held 12 bases outside the gene matches. Germline V lookup: CDR1 SGDLS, CDR2 YYNGEE. CDR3 loop: CASSPYGAGVNNEQFF. DNA for the CDR3: TGTGCCAGCAGCCCGTACGGGGCGGGAGTAAACAATGAGCAGTTCTTC. The variable domain in full, with the rest retrieved from reference TRBV9 and TRBJ2-1, is DSGVTQTPKHLITATGQRVTLRCSPRSGDLSVYWYQQSLDQGLQFLIQYYNGEERAKGNILERFSAQQFPDLHSELNLSSLELGDSALYFCASSPYGAGVNNEQFFGPGTRLTVL.

CDR3 bases: TGTGCCAGTAGTCCCCGACTAGCGGGAGGCAGGAGTGAGCAGTTCTTC. It yields the protein CASSPRLAGGRSEQFF. The J gene is TRBJ2-1, the V gene TRBV19; 13 bases are shared with TRBD2. Trimming at V came to 5 bases and at J to 9 bases, leaving 10 bases not matched to a gene. The CDR3 has 16 amino acids. Per germline, CDR1 LNHDA and CDR2 SQIVND (reference sequence). Based on the CDR3 plus reference TRBV19 and TRBJ2-1, the full variable domain is DGGITQSPKYLFRKEGQNVTLSCEQNLNHDAMYWYRQDPGQGLRLIYYSQIVNDFQKGDIAEGYSVSREKKESFPLTVTSAQKNPTAFYLCASSPRLAGGRSEQFFGPGTRLTVL.

This chain connects TRBV7-2 to TRBJ1-6; D is ambiguous. V was trimmed by 5 bases and J by 16 bases, leaving 12 bases between them. Per germline, CDR1 SGHTA and CDR2 FQGNSA. CDR3 length: 11 residues. CDR3 amino acids: CASSRGGPLHF. The CDR3 coding sequence is TGTGCCAGCAGCCGCGGAGGGCCACTCCACTTT.